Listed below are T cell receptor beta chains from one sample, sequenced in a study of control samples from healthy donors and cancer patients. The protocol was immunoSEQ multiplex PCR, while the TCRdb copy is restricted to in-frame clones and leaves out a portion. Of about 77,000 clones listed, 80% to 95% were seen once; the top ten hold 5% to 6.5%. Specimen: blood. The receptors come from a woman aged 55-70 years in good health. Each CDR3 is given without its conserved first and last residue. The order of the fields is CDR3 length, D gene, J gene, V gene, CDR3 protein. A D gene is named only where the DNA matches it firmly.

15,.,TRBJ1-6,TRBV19,ASRSGPTSSYNSPLH
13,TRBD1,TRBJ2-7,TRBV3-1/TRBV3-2,ASSQVPDRGYEQY
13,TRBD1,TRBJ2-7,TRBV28,ASSFYGTGRSEQY
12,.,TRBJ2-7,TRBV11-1,ASSSNRKSYEQY
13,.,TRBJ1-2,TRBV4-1,ASSQGLRSNYGYT
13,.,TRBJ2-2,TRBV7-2,ASSLGLPNTGELF
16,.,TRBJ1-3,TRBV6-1,ASSEPGQPNTSGNTIY
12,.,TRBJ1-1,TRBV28,ASSDLGRGEIAF
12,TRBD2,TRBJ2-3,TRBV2,ASSEAGGPDTQY
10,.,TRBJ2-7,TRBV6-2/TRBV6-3,ASSYPIYEQY
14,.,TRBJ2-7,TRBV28,ASSPVRTATSYEQY
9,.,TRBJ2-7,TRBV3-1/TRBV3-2,ATSSSYEQY
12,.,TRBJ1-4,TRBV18,ASSPGRAGEKLF
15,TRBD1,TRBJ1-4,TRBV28,ASSTKRTGGGWEKLF
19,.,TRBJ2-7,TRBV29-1,SGRALERNPSTGSEPYEQY
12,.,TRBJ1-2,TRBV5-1,ASSLAQGSGGYT
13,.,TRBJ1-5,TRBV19,ASSILGNLGQPQH
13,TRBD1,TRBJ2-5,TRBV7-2,ASSRQGQGRETQY
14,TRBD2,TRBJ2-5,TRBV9,ASSVGSTSGQETQY
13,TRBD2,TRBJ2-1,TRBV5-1,ASSLLAGGYNEQF
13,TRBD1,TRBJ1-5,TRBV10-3,AIRSSDRANQPQH
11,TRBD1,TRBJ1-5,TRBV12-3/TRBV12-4,ASSFRGQQPQH
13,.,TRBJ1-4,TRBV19,ASSLMVATNEKLF
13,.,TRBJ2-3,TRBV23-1,ASPVQEMRADTQY
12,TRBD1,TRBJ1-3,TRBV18,ASSPRDRGNTIY
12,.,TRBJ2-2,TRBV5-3,ARNPRGVTGELF
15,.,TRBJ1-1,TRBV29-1,SVPPDRLNGRITEAF
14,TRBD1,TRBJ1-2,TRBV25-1,ASSGFTGQGLGGYT
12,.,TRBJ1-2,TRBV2,ASSLGGSDYGYT
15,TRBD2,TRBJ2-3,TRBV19,ASRPRTSGRGADTQY
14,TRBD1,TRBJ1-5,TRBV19,ASSRFGTGGGQPQH
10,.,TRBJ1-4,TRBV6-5,ASYSLNEKLF
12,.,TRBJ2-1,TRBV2,ASGILRVVDEQF
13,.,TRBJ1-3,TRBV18,ASSPPGGAGNTIY
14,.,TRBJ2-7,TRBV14,ASSQGRGTYSYEQY
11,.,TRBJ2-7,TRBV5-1,ASSSMGTSEQY
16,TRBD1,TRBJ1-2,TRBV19,ASSPPRAPDRLHYGYT
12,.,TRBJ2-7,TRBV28,ASRAGQRTDEQY
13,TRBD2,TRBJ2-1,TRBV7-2,ASSLRTSGNNEQF
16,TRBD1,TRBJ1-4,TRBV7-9,ASSTGQGVYSTNEKLF
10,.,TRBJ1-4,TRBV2,ASRETVEKLF
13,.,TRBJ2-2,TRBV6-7,ASSLSRRHTGELF
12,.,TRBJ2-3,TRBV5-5,ASSLLRSTDTQY